Sequencing of this TCR beta chain was carried out in a study of control samples from healthy donors and cancer patients. Germline CDR1 and CDR2: LGHDT and YNNKEL (reference sequence). The V end lost 0 bases, the J end lost 8 bases, and 10 bases lay between the germline ends. The CDR3 sequence is 13 residues long. TCRdb's copy holds only in-frame clones and misses some; the assay was immunoSEQ multiplex PCR. Seen here are tens of thousands of clones, approximately 85% observed once, and the top ten hold 38%. This clonotype originated in a man between 60 and 75 years old with head and neck cancer. The source material was PBMCs. The chain combines TRBV3-1 (or the pseudogene TRBV3-2) with TRBJ1-2; D gene uncertain. CDR3 bases: TGTGCCAGCAGCCAAGATACCGATTGGGGCTACACCTTC. Translation: CASSQDTDWGYTF.